This record concerns one TCR beta chain sequence. What it binds is not known. This record comes from a study of T cells in Graves' hyperthyroidism and ophthalmopathy. The study's findings and limits: Also found in blood were most expanded thyroid clonotypes above 0.001.

Regions amplified from RNA transcripts were the TCR beta CDR3 regions. The primer set for the first-round RT-PCR of the TCR CDR3 was HTBI. TCRdb re-analysed the multiplex PCR reads in MiXCR, keeping a single row per CDR3 protein. The data contain about 840,000 distinct CDR3 sequences, 35% to 40% of them seen just once; the ten biggest clones take up about 9%. The V end was cut by 9 bases, the J end by 2 bases, with 11 bases between. Germline lookup yields CDR1 LNHDA and CDR2 SQIVND (reference sequence). The CDR3 runs to 14 residues. This receptor was taken from a man aged 18 to 30 with Graves' hyperthyroidism. V is TRBV19 and J is TRBJ1-6; no clear D. Sample: blood. CDR3 protein: CASIHGTYNSPLHF. The CDR3 DNA follows: TGTGCCAGCATCCATGGGACCTATAATTCACCCCTCCACTTT.